This TCR beta chain was observed in a study of shared clonotypes between healthy human individuals. The assay was immunoSEQ multiplex PCR, and TCRdb's table has in-frame clones only and misses some. The profile shows approximately 530,000 clones, 95% to 96% of them singletons. Germline V CDR1 and CDR2: MNHEY, SVGAGI. The CDR3 covers 13 residues. Trimming removed 6 bases from V and 9 bases from J, with 16 bases in between. The clonotype comes from a woman under 40 in good health. Sequenced input: naive CD4+ T cells sorted from blood. Subset of the sample: CD45RA+ positively selected. This chain connects TRBV6-5 to TRBJ2-3; no clear D. The CDR3 region is CASRFDRSATQYF. For the CDR3, the DNA is TGTGCCAGCAGGTTCGACCGGTCTGCGACGCAGTATTTT.